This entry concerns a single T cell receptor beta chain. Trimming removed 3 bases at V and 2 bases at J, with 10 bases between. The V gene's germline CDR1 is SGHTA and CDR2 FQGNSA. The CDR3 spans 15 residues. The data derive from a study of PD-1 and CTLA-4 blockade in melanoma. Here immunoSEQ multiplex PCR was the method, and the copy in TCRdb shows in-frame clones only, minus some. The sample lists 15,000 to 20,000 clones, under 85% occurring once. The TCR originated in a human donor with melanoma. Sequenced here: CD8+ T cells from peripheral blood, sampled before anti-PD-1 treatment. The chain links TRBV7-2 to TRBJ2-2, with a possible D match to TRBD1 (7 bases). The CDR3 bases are TGTGCCAGCAGCTTGCGGGACAGAAACACCGGGGAGCTGTTTTTT. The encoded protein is CASSLRDRNTGELFF.